This TCR beta chain was identified in a study of shared clonotypes between healthy human individuals. Notes on the study in general: Sampling used blood alone; tissue repertoires probably differ.

V lost 0 bases to trimming and J lost 7 bases, with 6 bases between them. The germline gives CDR1 SGHNT, CDR2 YENEEA. CDR3 length: 12 amino acids. Points on this clone: The antigen is unknown.

Each subset's genomic DNA was split evenly across several immunoSEQ plates. Replicate sorted-subset PCRs were loaded with 150 to 250 ng DNA, 29,000 or so T cell genomes. The table came from immunoSEQ multiplex PCR; TCRdb's copy has only in-frame clones and leaves some out. The table records 2 million to 2.5 million clones, approximately 95% of them present only once. Caucasian adults residing in Nashville, Tennessee made up all the donors. The TCR was taken from a young man in good health. Some clones in this sample may be carry-over from other donors' samples. Material for sequencing was naive CD4+ T cells from PBMCs. Subset indicated: CD45RA+ positively selected. V and J are TRBV11-3 and TRBJ2-5, with D uncertain. The CDR3 here is CASSLDAGTQYF. The CDR3, as DNA: TGTGCCAGCAGCTTAGATGCCGGGACCCAGTACTTC. The whole variable domain, filled in from reference TRBV11-3 and TRBJ2-5, reads EAGVVQSPRYKIIEKKQPVAFWCNPISGHNTLYWYLQNLGQGPELLIRYENEEAVDDSQLPKDRFSAERLKGVDSTLKIQPAELGDSAVYLCASSLDAGTQYFGPGTRLLVL.